The rows below give T cell receptor beta chains drawn from one sample of a study of blood T cell repertoires in COVID-19. Profiled with immunoSEQ multiplex PCR; TCRdb holds only in-frame clones, not every one. Here the sample spans over 100,000 clones, around 80% being singletons. What was sequenced was peripheral blood. Receptor source: a woman at least 80 years old with acute or convalescent COVID-19. Each CDR3 is given without its conserved first and last residue.

TRBV5-1,ASSLGTSPGTDTQY
TRBV7-2,ASSLAAGQQETQY
TRBV18,ASSPDRDRGRGRTEAF
TRBV24-1,ATSDFSTSGEETQY
TRBV19,ASSIGTSGNTDTQY
TRBV7-2,ASSLYTSDYGYT
TRBV19,ASSDDSSRGIQY
TRBV7-6,ASSLLSGRANEQF
TRBV19,ASKRLAGAYEQF
TRBV6-5,ASRAGSYNEQF
TRBV6-5,ASSRLAATYNEQF
TRBV7-2,ASSLAGGNQPQH
TRBV19,ASSIGAASGSNEQF
TRBV24-1,ATSDVHSNQPQH
TRBV28,ASSFIQGLGNQPQH
TRBV6-5,ASSPQSGSPLH
TRBV30,AWSVRAGGPEAF
TRBV6-5,ASSLLTSGANNEQF
TRBV18,ASSPTYTSNEQF
TRBV7-2,ASSLGQGNTEAF
TRBV9,ASSVTTGYTDTQY